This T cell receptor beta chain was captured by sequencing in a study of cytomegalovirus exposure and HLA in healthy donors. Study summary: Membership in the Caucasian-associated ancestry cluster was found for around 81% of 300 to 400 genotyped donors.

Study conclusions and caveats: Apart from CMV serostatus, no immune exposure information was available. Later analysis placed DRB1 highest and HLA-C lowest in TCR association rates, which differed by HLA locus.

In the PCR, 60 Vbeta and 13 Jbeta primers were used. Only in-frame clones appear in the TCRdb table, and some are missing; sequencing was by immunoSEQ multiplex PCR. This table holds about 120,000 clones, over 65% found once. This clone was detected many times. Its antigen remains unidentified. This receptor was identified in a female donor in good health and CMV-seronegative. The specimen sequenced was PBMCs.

The CDR3 nucleotides are TGTGCCAGCAGTGGGGTGGACATCCAGCCCCAGCATTTT. It translates to CASSGVDIQPQHF. V is TRBV6-1 and J is TRBJ1-5; tentative D call: TRBD1 (5 bases). There are 13 residues in the CDR3. CDR1 MNHNS and CDR2 SASEGT come from the germline V gene. The V gene lost 4 bases and the J gene lost 7 bases, with 11 bases spanning the gap.